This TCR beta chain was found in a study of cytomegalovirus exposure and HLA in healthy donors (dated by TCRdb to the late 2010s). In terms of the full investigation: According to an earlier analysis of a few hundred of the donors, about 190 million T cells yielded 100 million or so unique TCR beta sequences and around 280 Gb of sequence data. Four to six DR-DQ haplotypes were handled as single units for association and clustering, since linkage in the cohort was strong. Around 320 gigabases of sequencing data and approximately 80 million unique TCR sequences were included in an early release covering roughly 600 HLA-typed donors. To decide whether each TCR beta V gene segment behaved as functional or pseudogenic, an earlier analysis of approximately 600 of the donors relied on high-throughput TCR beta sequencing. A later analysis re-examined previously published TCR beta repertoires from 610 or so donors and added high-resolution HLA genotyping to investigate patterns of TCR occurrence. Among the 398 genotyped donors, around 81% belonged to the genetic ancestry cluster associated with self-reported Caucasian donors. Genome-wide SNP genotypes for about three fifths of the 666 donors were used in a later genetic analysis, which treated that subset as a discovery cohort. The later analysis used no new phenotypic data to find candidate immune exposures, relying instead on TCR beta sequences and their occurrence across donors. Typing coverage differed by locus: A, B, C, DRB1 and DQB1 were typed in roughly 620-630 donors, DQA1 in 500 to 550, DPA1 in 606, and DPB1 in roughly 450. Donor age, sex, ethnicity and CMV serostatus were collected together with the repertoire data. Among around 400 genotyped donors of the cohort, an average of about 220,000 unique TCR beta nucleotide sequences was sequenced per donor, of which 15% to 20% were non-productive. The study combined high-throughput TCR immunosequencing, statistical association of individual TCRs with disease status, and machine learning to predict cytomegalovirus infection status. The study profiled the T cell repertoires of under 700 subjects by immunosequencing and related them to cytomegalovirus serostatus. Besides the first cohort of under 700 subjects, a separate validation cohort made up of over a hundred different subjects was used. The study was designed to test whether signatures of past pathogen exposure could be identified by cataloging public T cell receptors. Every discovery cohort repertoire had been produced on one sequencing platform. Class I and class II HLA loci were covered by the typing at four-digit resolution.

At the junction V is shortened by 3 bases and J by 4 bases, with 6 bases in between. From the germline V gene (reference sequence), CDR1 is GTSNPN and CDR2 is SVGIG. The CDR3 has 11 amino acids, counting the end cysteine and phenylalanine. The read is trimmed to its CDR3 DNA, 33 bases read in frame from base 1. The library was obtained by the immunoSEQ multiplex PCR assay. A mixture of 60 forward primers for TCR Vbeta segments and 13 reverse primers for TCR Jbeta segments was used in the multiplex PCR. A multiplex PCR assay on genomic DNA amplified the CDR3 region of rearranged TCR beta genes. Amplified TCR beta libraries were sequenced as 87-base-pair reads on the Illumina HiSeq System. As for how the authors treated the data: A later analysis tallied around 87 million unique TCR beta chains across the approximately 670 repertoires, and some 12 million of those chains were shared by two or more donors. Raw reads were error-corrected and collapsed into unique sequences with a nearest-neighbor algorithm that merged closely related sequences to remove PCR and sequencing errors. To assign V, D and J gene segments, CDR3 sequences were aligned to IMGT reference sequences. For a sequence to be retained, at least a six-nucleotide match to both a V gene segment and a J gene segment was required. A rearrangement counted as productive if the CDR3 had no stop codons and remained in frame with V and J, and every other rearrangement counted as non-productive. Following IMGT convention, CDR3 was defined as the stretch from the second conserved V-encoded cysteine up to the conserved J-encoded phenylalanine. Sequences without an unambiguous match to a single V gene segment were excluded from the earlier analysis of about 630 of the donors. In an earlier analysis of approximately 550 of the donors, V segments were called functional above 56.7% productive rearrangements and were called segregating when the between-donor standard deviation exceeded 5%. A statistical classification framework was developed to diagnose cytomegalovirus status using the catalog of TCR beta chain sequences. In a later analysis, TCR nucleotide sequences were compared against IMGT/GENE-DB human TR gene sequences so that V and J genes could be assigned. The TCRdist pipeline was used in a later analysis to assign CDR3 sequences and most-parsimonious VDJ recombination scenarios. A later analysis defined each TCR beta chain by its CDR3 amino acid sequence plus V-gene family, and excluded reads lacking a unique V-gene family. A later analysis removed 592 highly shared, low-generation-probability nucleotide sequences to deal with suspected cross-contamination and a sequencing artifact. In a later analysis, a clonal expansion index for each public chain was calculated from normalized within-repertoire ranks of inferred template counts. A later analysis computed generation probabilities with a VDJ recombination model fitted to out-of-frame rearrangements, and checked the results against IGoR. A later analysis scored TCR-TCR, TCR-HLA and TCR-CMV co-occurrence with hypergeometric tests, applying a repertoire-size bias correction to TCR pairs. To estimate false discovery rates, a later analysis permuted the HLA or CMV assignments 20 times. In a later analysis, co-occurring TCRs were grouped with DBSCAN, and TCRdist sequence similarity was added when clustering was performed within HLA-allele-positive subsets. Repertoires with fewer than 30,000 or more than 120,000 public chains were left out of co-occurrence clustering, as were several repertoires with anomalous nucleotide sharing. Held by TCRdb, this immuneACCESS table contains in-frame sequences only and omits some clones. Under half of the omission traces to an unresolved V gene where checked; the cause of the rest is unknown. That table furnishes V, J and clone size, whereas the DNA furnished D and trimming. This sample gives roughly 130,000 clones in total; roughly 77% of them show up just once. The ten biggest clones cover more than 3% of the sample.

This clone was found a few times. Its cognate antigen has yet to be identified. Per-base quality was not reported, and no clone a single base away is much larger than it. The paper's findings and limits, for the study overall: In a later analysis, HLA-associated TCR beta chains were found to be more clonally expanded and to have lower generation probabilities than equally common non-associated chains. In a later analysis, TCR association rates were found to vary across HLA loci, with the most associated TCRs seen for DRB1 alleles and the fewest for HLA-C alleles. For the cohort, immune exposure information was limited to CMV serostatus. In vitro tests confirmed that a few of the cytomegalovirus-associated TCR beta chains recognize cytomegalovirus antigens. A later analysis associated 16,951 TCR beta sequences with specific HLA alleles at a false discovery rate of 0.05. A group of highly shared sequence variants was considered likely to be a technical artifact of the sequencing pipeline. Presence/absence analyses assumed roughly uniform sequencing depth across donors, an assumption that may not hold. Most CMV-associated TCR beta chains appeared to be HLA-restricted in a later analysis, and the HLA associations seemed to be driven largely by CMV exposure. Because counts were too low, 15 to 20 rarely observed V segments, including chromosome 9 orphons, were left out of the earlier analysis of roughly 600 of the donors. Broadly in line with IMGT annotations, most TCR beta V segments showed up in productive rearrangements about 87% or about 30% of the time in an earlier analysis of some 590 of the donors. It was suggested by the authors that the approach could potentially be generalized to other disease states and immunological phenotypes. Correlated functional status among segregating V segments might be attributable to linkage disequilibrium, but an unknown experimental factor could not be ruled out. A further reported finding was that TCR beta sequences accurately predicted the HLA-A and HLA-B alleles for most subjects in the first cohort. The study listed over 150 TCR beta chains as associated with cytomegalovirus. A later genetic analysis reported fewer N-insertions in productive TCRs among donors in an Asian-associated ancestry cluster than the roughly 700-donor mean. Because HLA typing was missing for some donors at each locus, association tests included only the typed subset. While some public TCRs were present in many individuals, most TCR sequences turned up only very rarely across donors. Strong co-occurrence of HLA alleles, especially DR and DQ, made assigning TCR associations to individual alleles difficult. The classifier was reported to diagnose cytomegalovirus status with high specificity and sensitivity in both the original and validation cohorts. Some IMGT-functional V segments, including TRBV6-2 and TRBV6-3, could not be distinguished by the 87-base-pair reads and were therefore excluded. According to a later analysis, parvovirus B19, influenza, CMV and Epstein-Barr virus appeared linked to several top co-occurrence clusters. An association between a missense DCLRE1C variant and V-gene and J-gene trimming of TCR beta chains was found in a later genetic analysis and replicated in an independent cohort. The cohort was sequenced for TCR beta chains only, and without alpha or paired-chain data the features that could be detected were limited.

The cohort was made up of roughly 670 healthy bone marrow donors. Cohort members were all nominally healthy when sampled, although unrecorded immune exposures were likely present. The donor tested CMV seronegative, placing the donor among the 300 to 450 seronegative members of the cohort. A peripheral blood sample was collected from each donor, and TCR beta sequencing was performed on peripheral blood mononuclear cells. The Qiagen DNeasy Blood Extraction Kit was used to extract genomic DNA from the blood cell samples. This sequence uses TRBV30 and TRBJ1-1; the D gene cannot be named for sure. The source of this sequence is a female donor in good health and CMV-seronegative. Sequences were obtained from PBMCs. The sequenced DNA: TGTGCCTGGAGGGGAGGCACTGAAGCTTTCTTT. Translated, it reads CAWRGGTEAFF.